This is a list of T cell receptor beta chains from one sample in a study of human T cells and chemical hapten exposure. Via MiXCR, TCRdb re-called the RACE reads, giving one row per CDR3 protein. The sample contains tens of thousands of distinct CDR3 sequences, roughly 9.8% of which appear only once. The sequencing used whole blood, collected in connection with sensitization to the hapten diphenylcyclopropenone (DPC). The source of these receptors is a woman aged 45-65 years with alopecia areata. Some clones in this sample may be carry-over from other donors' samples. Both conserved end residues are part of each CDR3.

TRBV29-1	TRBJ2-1	CSVASHNEQFF
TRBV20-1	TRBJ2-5	CSALGPRTSGGAETQYF
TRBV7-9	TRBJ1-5	CASSSGQGSNQPQHF
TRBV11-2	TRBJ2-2	CASSLGGNPTGELFF
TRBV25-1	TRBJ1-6	CASSESQGNIFSPLHF
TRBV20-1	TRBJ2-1	CSARLAGDYNEQFF
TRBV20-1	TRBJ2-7	CSASASYEQYF
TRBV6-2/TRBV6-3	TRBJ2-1	CASRRAGVSYNEQFF
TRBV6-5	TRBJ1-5	CASSYTTGTDQPQHF
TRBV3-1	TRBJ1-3	CASSLGLASGNGIYF
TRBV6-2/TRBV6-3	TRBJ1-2	CASRSAAGGADYGYTF
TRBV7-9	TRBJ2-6	CASTPGGANVLTF
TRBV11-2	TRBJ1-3	CASSRPGAYPNTIYF
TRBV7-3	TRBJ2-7	CASSPRGAGALYEQYF
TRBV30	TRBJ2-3	CAWSPLGARSDTQYF
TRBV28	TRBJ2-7	CASSLGPRLYEQYF
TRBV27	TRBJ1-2	CASSLDRWGGYTF
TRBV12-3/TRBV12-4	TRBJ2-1	CASSSTEHNEQFF
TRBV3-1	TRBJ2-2	CASSAPGQELPGELFF
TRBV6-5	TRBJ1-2	CASRQGDLRSYGYTF
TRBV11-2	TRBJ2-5	CASSLIFNGPNQETQYF
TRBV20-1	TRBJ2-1	CSATSDNNEQFF
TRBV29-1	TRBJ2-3	CSVDLGRGTDTQYF
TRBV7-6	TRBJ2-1	CASSNPRGGESYNEQFF
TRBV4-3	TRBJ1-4	CASSHGHSEFNEKLFF
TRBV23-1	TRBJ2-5	CASSQSIIERPETQYF
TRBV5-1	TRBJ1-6	CASSLADRESSPLHF
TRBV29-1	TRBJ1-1	CSGIRDPNTEAFF
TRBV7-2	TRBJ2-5	CASSLTRTRQETQYF
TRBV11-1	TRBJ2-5	CASLAGETQYF
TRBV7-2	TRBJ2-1	CASSLAPKPEQFF
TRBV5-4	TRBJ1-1	CASSLAGLMNTEAFF
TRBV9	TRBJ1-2	CASSAGLINRYTF
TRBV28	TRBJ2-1	CASSSPGRQGTHNEQFF
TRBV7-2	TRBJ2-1	CASSTGTSGETNEQFF
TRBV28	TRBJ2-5	CASSYGQGARETQYF
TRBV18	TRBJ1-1	CASFGTGAMNTEAFF
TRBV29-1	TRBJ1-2	CSVDGQGANGYTF
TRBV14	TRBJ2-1	CASSQDVRDSYNEQFF
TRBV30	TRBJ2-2	CAWSARYTGELFF
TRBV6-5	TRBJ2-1	CASRTGLDNEQFF
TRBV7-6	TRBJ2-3	CASSLVDSTDTQYF
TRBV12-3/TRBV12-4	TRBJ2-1	CASSLAGTSHVQFF
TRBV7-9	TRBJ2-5	CASSLAGGPGTQYF
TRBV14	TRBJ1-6	CASSQGRQNSPLHF
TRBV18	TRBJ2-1	CASSPGGELAGGQYNEQFF
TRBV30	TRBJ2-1	CAWGTTNEQFF
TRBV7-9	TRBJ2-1	CASSPPGGQFGEQFF
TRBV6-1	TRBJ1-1	CATRGQGSRDF